The rows below give T cell receptor beta chains drawn from one sample of a study of shared clonotypes between healthy human individuals. Some clones are missing from TCRdb's copy, which holds only in-frame ones; the method was immunoSEQ multiplex PCR. In the table there are about 480,000 clones, about three quarters of which are singletons. The sample consisted of PBMCs. Receptors originate from a woman aged 40 to 55 in good health. Some clones in this sample may be carry-over from other donors' samples. Each CDR3 is given without its conserved first and last residue.

>TRBJ1-2|TRBV19
ASSIDGDYGYT
>NA|TRBV4-1
ASSQDPLARYEQY
>TRBJ2-2|TRBV9
ASSVGSGTPGELF
>TRBJ1-2|TRBV6-1
ASRPRQGGYT
>TRBJ2-5|TRBV7-7
ASSLGGLAALGQETQY
>TRBJ1-2|TRBV7-2
ASSLDPQYGYT
>TRBJ1-2|TRBV4-3
ASSQVLAGRGYT
>TRBJ2-7|TRBV7-8
ASSPLRDPYEQY
>TRBJ1-5|TRBV6-6
ASSYSTGYSNQPQH
>TRBJ2-7|TRBV15
ATSRSGSLSYEQY
>TRBJ2-1|TRBV27
ANPIWGPSSYNEQF
>TRBJ2-1|TRBV18
ASSPRSGRAGDEQF
>TRBJ2-1|TRBV6-1
ASNLAGYNEQF
>TRBJ1-2|TRBV27
ASSFPSNYGYT
>TRBJ2-2|TRBV7-2
ASSLLRSRQGYTGELF
>TRBJ2-3|TRBV30
AWSKGLAGGPLRTDTQY
>TRBJ2-2|TRBV2
AIPKSREGRDGELF
>TRBJ1-1|TRBV7-6
ASSPRSGGNTEAF
>TRBJ2-5|TRBV7-9
ASSPGEMETQY
>TRBJ2-1|TRBV7-2
ASSLGTSGNSYNEQF
>TRBJ1-5|TRBV25-1
ASSESGGRPQH
>TRBJ2-2|TRBV28
ASSTPRDWTGELF
>TRBJ1-2|TRBV28
ASSSGQGNYGYT
>TRBJ1-3|TRBV14
ASSQDHVGGASAGNTIY
>TRBJ2-5|TRBV7-9
ASSLAPDQETQY
>TRBJ2-5|TRBV7-8
ASSPAGVAGAETQY
>TRBJ2-7|TRBV6-5
ASSYSPSGNYEQY
>TRBJ2-7|TRBV6-5
ASSLRGTSGSEQY
>TRBJ2-5|TRBV5-8
ASSLSGEETQY
>TRBJ2-5|TRBV6-1
ASNLLAGLETQY
>TRBJ2-1|TRBV2
ASRGLLEQF
>TRBJ2-1|TRBV28
ASSPFRSGRYNEQF
>TRBJ2-7|TRBV6-6
ASSYNAGEGPEQY
>TRBJ2-1|TRBV5-4
ASSHGARTSGPNEQF
>TRBJ2-1|TRBV4-3
ASSQERTNNEQF
>TRBJ2-1|TRBV5-4
ASSFGLAGARGREQF
>TRBJ1-1|TRBV19
ASRPLEGASNTEAF